This is a list of T cell receptor beta chains from one sample in a study of glioma-infiltrating T cells. TCRdb reprocessed the multiplex PCR reads via MiXCR and lists one record per CDR3 protein. The table includes roughly 130,000 distinct CDR3 sequences, more than 20% detected once. The specimen was glioma tissue, nonneoplastic brain tissue, or PBMCs (not recorded which). The source is a human donor with low-grade glioma or glioblastoma, undergoing nonglioma brain surgery, or in good health (not recorded which). Both conserved end residues are part of each CDR3. D genes are given only for firm matches. Size is stated for part of the rows, as once, few or many counts, or as a class when the clone is expanded.

DNA: TGTGCCACCAGCAGAACGTGGACTAGCGGGAGTAATGAGCAGTTCTTC; CDR3: CATSRTWTSGSNEQFF; D: TRBD2; J: TRBJ2-1; size: few; V: TRBV15
DNA: TGTGCCAGCAGCCAAGTCCGGGCCGCTCTGTACTTC; CDR3: CASSQVRAALYF; D: NA; J: TRBJ2-5; size: NA; V: TRBV14
DNA: TGTGCCAGCAGCTTCGGGGACGCTAACTATGGCTACACCTTC; CDR3: CASSFGDANYGYTF; D: NA; J: TRBJ1-2; size: NA; V: TRBV7-2
DNA: TGCAGTGCTAGAGAGGGGGGTCACAATCAGCCCCAGCATTTT; CDR3: CSAREGGHNQPQHF; D: NA; J: TRBJ1-5; size: many; V: TRBV20-1
DNA: TGTGCCAGCAGCTTAGGACACCTAGAGACCCAGTACTTC; CDR3: CASSLGHLETQYF; D: NA; J: TRBJ2-5; size: many; V: TRBV7-2
DNA: TGTGCCACCTCCGGGACTAGGAACACCGGGGAGCTGTTTTTT; CDR3: CATSGTRNTGELFF; D: TRBD2; J: TRBJ2-2; size: few; V: TRBV6-1
DNA: TGTGCCAGCAGCCAACGGACCGGGGGAGAAAAACTGTTTTTT; CDR3: CASSQRTGGEKLFF; D: NA; J: TRBJ1-4; size: NA; V: TRBV3-1
DNA: TGTGCCAGCAGCCCGACAGTATGGAACACCGGGGAGCTGTTTTTT; CDR3: CASSPTVWNTGELFF; D: NA; J: TRBJ2-2; size: few; V: TRBV7-9
DNA: TGCAGTGCACCGGGGGGGCGGGACCCCACAGATACGCAGTATTTT; CDR3: CSAPGGRDPTDTQYF; D: TRBD2; J: TRBJ2-3; size: NA; V: TRBV20-1
DNA: TGTGCCAGCAGTTCTCCGGGACAGGGGATCAACACCATATATTTT; CDR3: CASSSPGQGINTIYF; D: TRBD1; J: TRBJ1-3; size: NA; V: TRBV12-3/TRBV12-4
DNA: TGCAGTGCTAGTCCCGAGCCTGAAGCTTTCTTT; CDR3: CSASPEPEAFF; D: NA; J: TRBJ1-1; size: many; V: TRBV20-1
DNA: TGCGCCAGCAGCTTGGCCGGGCAGTTCAATCAGCCCCAGCATTTT; CDR3: CASSLAGQFNQPQHF; D: NA; J: TRBJ1-5; size: NA; V: TRBV5-1
DNA: TGTGCCAGCAGCCCCCAGCGAACTAGCACAGATACGCAGTATTTT; CDR3: CASSPQRTSTDTQYF; D: NA; J: TRBJ2-3; size: NA; V: TRBV7-2
DNA: TGTGCCACCAGTGCTGGGCGCTATGGCTACACCTTC; CDR3: CATSAGRYGYTF; D: NA; J: TRBJ1-2; size: many; V: TRBV24-1
DNA: TGCAGTGCTTATACAGGGGCTTTAGACACAGATACGCAGTATTTT; CDR3: CSAYTGALDTDTQYF; D: TRBD1; J: TRBJ2-3; size: few; V: TRBV20-1
DNA: TGCAGTGCTAGAGATCTAGGGTTTGAGCAGTTCTTC; CDR3: CSARDLGFEQFF; D: NA; J: TRBJ2-1; size: NA; V: TRBV20-1
DNA: TGTGCCAGCAGTTTAAGGTGGCGGCTAGCGGGGGGAGAGACCCAGTACTTC; CDR3: CASSLRWRLAGGETQYF; D: TRBD2; J: TRBJ2-5; size: NA; V: TRBV28
DNA: TGTGCCAGCAGCCTCTCCGGGACCCCCGGCAATGAGCAGTTCTTC; CDR3: CASSLSGTPGNEQFF; D: NA; J: TRBJ2-1; size: many; V: TRBV6-1
DNA: TGCAGTGCTGGGCGCGGACAGGGGGCTGGTGGTAACTATGGCTACACCTTC; CDR3: CSAGRGQGAGGNYGYTF; D: TRBD1; J: TRBJ1-2; size: many; V: TRBV20-1
DNA: TGTGCCAGCAGCCAAAGGGTTGGGACCCAGTACTTC; CDR3: CASSQRVGTQYF; D: NA; J: TRBJ2-5; size: many; V: TRBV14
DNA: TGTGCCAGCAGGGGAGACACCTATGGCTACACCTTC; CDR3: CASRGDTYGYTF; D: NA; J: TRBJ1-2; size: many; V: TRBV6-1
DNA: TGTGCCAGCAGCCCCTGGGACACACAGGGAAACACCATATATTTT; CDR3: CASSPWDTQGNTIYF; D: NA; J: TRBJ1-3; size: few; V: TRBV11-2
DNA: TGCAGCGTTGAAGACATCTATGGCTACACCTTC; CDR3: CSVEDIYGYTF; D: NA; J: TRBJ1-2; size: NA; V: TRBV29-1
DNA: TGTGCCAGTAGTATGGTAGGGAACACTGAAGCTTTCTTT; CDR3: CASSMVGNTEAFF; D: NA; J: TRBJ1-1; size: many; V: TRBV19
DNA: TGTGCCAGCAGCGACAGGAATGAGCAGTCCTTC; CDR3: CASSDRNEQSF; D: NA; J: TRBJ2-1; size: many; V: TRBV6-1
DNA: TGTGCCAGCAGCTTAGCGGGACCATCAGATACGCAGTATTTT; CDR3: CASSLAGPSDTQYF; D: NA; J: TRBJ2-3; size: many; V: TRBV7-2
DNA: TGTGCCAGCAGCTTCCAACAGGGGGATACGCAGTATTTT; CDR3: CASSFQQGDTQYF; D: TRBD1; J: TRBJ2-3; size: few; V: TRBV7-2